A selection of T cell receptor beta chains follows, all from one sample in a study of shared clonotypes between healthy human individuals. Using immunoSEQ multiplex PCR, the repertoire was profiled, and TCRdb retains in-frame clones only, with some absent. Of millions of clones in the sample, approximately 95% were seen once. Sequenced input: naive CD8+ T cells sorted from blood. These receptors came from a man aged 18 to 29 in good health. Each CDR3 is given with its conserved first and last residue. D genes are given only for firm matches. Rows give clone size only sometimes, using once, few, many, or a class for an expanded clone.

size: NA; J: TRBJ2-2; V: TRBV19; D: NA; CDR3: CASSISGITGELFF; DNA: TGTGCCAGTAGTATATCCGGGATCACCGGGGAGCTGTTTTTT
size: once; J: TRBJ1-5; V: TRBV19; D: NA; CDR3: CASSIRVFNQPQHF; DNA: TGTGCCAGTAGTATTAGGGTCTTTAATCAGCCCCAGCATTTT
size: NA; J: TRBJ2-2; V: TRBV5-6; D: TRBD2; CDR3: CASRNLAGGNTGELFF; DNA: TGTGCCAGCAGAAACCTAGCGGGAGGTAACACCGGGGAGCTGTTTTTT
size: NA; J: TRBJ2-1; V: TRBV27; D: NA; CDR3: CASSPSSASSYNEQFF; DNA: TGTGCCAGCAGTCCATCTAGCGCTAGCTCCTACAATGAGCAGTTCTTC
size: NA; J: TRBJ2-1; V: TRBV4-3; D: TRBD2; CDR3: CASRKLAGVRYNEQFF; DNA: TGCGCCAGCAGGAAGCTAGCGGGAGTCCGATACAATGAGCAGTTCTTC
size: NA; J: TRBJ2-4; V: TRBV4-1; D: NA; CDR3: CASSQRRERIF; DNA: TGCGCCAGCAGCCAAAGGCGGGAAAGGATATTC
size: NA; J: TRBJ1-2; V: TRBV6-5; D: NA; CDR3: CASRPLAGTDYGYTF; DNA: TGTGCTTCCCGGCCCCTGGCCGGGACCGACTATGGCTACACCTTC
size: NA; J: TRBJ2-2; V: TRBV4-1; D: NA; CDR3: CASRPNLALTGELFF; DNA: TGCGCCAGCAGACCTAACCTTGCTTTAACCGGGGAGCTGTTTTTT
size: NA; J: TRBJ2-7; V: TRBV7-9; D: NA; CDR3: CASSPISGSYEQYF; DNA: TGTGCCAGCAGCCCCATTTCAGGGTCCTACGAGCAGTACTTC
size: NA; J: TRBJ2-7; V: TRBV28; D: NA; CDR3: CASSPHYEQYF; DNA: TGTGCCAGCAGCCCCCACTACGAGCAGTACTTC
size: NA; J: TRBJ2-5; V: TRBV27; D: TRBD1; CDR3: CASSQDRGKETQYF; DNA: TGTGCCAGCAGCCAGGACAGGGGGAAAGAGACCCAGTACTTC
size: NA; J: TRBJ2-6; V: TRBV9; D: TRBD1; CDR3: CASSVAEWTGGISGANVLTF; DNA: TGTGCCAGCAGCGTAGCTGAATGGACAGGGGGGATCTCTGGGGCCAACGTCCTGACTTTC
size: NA; J: TRBJ1-2; V: TRBV28; D: NA; CDR3: CASSPPTLDYGYTF; DNA: TGTGCCAGCAGTCCCCCAACACTTGACTATGGCTACACCTTC
size: NA; J: TRBJ2-1; V: TRBV7-2; D: TRBD2; CDR3: CASSLSLADYNEQFF; DNA: TGTGCCAGCAGCTTATCCCTAGCGGATTACAATGAGCAGTTCTTC
size: NA; J: TRBJ2-7; V: TRBV27; D: TRBD1; CDR3: CASSLGTGGESSYEQYF; DNA: TGTGCCAGCAGTCTTGGGACAGGGGGCGAAAGTAGCTACGAGCAGTACTTC
size: NA; J: TRBJ1-1; V: TRBV28; D: NA; CDR3: CASSPRAIRDTEAFF; DNA: TGTGCCAGCAGTCCCCGGGCCATACGGGACACTGAAGCTTTCTTT
size: once; J: TRBJ2-1; V: TRBV6-1; D: NA; CDR3: CASWLPYNEQFF; DNA: TGTGCCAGCTGGCTTCCCTACAATGAGCAGTTCTTC
size: NA; J: TRBJ2-3; V: TRBV4-3; D: TRBD2; CDR3: CASSRLLAGDTDTQYF; DNA: TGCGCCAGCAGCCGACTACTAGCGGGGGACACAGATACGCAGTATTTT
size: once; J: TRBJ1-4; V: TRBV5-1; D: NA; CDR3: CASSLDGGKHEKLFF; DNA: TGCGCCAGCAGTTTGGATGGGGGGAAACACGAAAAACTGTTTTTT
size: NA; J: TRBJ2-7; V: TRBV27; D: TRBD2; CDR3: CASSFGLAGYEQYF; DNA: TGTGCCAGCAGTTTTGGACTAGCGGGATACGAGCAGTACTTC
size: NA; J: TRBJ2-5; V: TRBV28; D: TRBD2; CDR3: CASSPMMGLAGEETQYF; DNA: TGTGCCAGCAGTCCCATGATGGGACTAGCGGGGGAAGAGACCCAGTACTTC
size: NA; J: TRBJ1-4; V: TRBV4-1; D: NA; CDR3: CASSHAQSDEKLFF; DNA: TGCGCCAGCAGCCATGCACAGAGTGATGAAAAACTGTTTTTT
size: NA; J: TRBJ2-3; V: TRBV13; D: NA; CDR3: CASSSRGASTDTQYF; DNA: TGTGCCAGCAGCTCCAGGGGAGCCAGCACAGATACGCAGTATTTT
size: NA; J: TRBJ2-5; V: TRBV30; D: NA; CDR3: CAWTGPTTHVETQYF; DNA: TGTGCCTGGACGGGCCCGACTACACATGTTGAGACCCAGTACTTC
size: NA; J: TRBJ1-5; V: TRBV6-5; D: TRBD1; CDR3: CASSLDRETQPQHF; DNA: TGTGCCAGCAGCCTTGACAGGGAAACTCAGCCCCAGCATTTT
size: once; J: TRBJ2-7; V: TRBV5-4; D: NA; CDR3: CASSFNNDYEQYF; DNA: TGTGCCAGCAGCTTTAATAACGACTACGAGCAGTACTTC
size: NA; J: TRBJ1-2; V: TRBV13; D: NA; CDR3: CASSLGGAYGYTF; DNA: TGTGCCAGCAGCTTGGGCGGGGCCTATGGCTACACCTTC
size: NA; J: TRBJ2-3; V: TRBV30; D: NA; CDR3: CAWSFQGLSTDTQYF; DNA: TGTGCCTGGAGTTTTCAGGGCCTAAGCACAGATACGCAGTATTTT
size: NA; J: TRBJ1-1; V: TRBV27; D: NA; CDR3: CASSLTFYTEAFF; DNA: TGTGCCAGCAGTCTAACATTTTACACTGAAGCTTTCTTT
size: NA; J: TRBJ1-2; V: TRBV27; D: NA; CDR3: CASSLSPEGVVDYTF; DNA: TGTGCCAGCAGTTTATCGCCCGAGGGAGTGGTGGACTACACCTTC
size: NA; J: TRBJ2-7; V: TRBV29-1; D: NA; CDR3: CSGLGQDYEQYF; DNA: TGCAGCGGCTTGGGACAAGACTACGAGCAGTACTTC
size: NA; J: TRBJ2-5; V: TRBV28; D: NA; CDR3: CASSFTSQDGETQYF; DNA: TGTGCCAGCAGTTTTACATCCCAGGATGGGGAGACCCAGTACTTC
size: NA; J: TRBJ2-7; V: TRBV7-2; D: NA; CDR3: CASSFRDTTYEQYF; DNA: TGTGCCAGCAGCTTCCGGGACACCACCTACGAGCAGTACTTC
size: NA; J: TRBJ2-1; V: TRBV4-1; D: NA; CDR3: CASSQTISSYNEQFF; DNA: TGCGCCAGCAGCCAAACCATAAGCTCCTACAATGAGCAGTTCTTC
size: NA; J: TRBJ1-1; V: TRBV13; D: NA; CDR3: CASSPQYIDRIPEAFF; DNA: TGTGCCAGCAGCCCTCAATACATCGACAGGATCCCTGAAGCTTTCTTT
size: NA; J: TRBJ2-2; V: TRBV13; D: TRBD1; CDR3: CASSPPTGDTGELFF; DNA: TGTGCCAGCAGCCCCCCGACAGGGGACACCGGGGAGCTGTTTTTT
size: NA; J: TRBJ2-2; V: TRBV10-2; D: NA; CDR3: CASSEWNTGELFF; DNA: TGCGCCAGCAGTGAGTGGAACACCGGGGAGCTGTTTTTT
size: NA; J: TRBJ2-6; V: TRBV27; D: NA; CDR3: CASSLSATLLSTESGANVLTF; DNA: TGTGCCAGCAGTTTATCCGCCACACTCCTCTCGACAGAATCTGGGGCCAACGTCCTGACTTTC
size: once; J: TRBJ2-7; V: TRBV7-8; D: TRBD2; CDR3: CASSSGPGGSYEQYF; DNA: TGTGCCAGCAGCTCCGGCCCGGGGGGGTCCTACGAGCAGTACTTC
size: NA; J: TRBJ2-1; V: TRBV7-9; D: NA; CDR3: CASSLAAGGTYNEQFF; DNA: TGTGCCAGCAGCTTAGCCGCCGGCGGAACCTACAATGAGCAGTTCTTC
size: NA; J: TRBJ1-1; V: TRBV5-4; D: NA; CDR3: CASSLEGRNTEAFF; DNA: TGTGCCAGCAGCTTGGAAGGACGGAACACTGAAGCTTTCTTT
size: NA; J: TRBJ2-2; V: TRBV5-6; D: NA; CDR3: CASSARNLVYGELFF; DNA: TGTGCCAGCAGCGCAAGGAATTTAGTTTACGGGGAGCTGTTTTTT
size: NA; J: TRBJ2-5; V: TRBV15; D: NA; CDR3: CATSREGGGETQYF; DNA: TGTGCCACCAGCAGAGAAGGGGGTGGGGAGACCCAGTACTTC
size: NA; J: TRBJ2-7; V: TRBV7-8; D: NA; CDR3: CASSLPRLYEQYF; DNA: TGTGCCAGCAGCTTACCACGTTTGTACGAGCAGTACTTC
size: NA; J: TRBJ1-6; V: TRBV27; D: NA; CDR3: CASSLGGPLHF; DNA: TGTGCCAGCAGTTTAGGGGGTCCCCTCCACTTT
size: NA; J: TRBJ2-5; V: TRBV7-2; D: NA; CDR3: CASSEPPQETQYF; DNA: TGTGCCAGCTCGGAGCCTCCTCAAGAGACCCAGTACTTC
size: once; J: TRBJ1-5; V: TRBV7-2; D: NA; CDR3: CASSLGGGQPQHF; DNA: TGTGCCAGCAGCCTAGGGGGGGGGCAGCCCCAGCATTTT
size: NA; J: TRBJ1-5; V: TRBV5-6; D: TRBD1; CDR3: CASSEDEGQGDQPQHF; DNA: TGTGCCAGCAGCGAGGACGAGGGACAGGGCGATCAGCCCCAGCATTTT
size: few; J: TRBJ1-2; V: TRBV28; D: NA; CDR3: CASSPDRRIVGYTF; DNA: TGTGCCAGCAGTCCCGACAGACGTATAGTGGGCTACACCTTC
size: NA; J: TRBJ2-7; V: TRBV19; D: NA; CDR3: CASSIDPTGKHEQYF; DNA: TGTGCCAGTAGTATAGATCCCACAGGAAAGCACGAGCAGTACTTC
size: NA; J: TRBJ1-2; V: TRBV29-1; D: NA; CDR3: CSVQGRIEDYYGYTF; DNA: TGCAGCGTGCAAGGGAGGATTGAAGACTACTATGGCTACACCTTC
size: NA; J: TRBJ2-1; V: TRBV5-1; D: NA; CDR3: CASSSPRGNSYNEQFF; DNA: TGCGCCAGCAGCTCCCCTCGGGGAAATTCCTACAATGAGCAGTTCTTC
size: NA; J: TRBJ2-7; V: TRBV28; D: NA; CDR3: CASSMLYEQYF; DNA: TGTGCCAGCAGTATGCTCTACGAGCAGTACTTC
size: NA; J: TRBJ2-7; V: TRBV29-1; D: TRBD2; CDR3: CSVEGEGTSGSYEQYF; DNA: TGCAGCGTTGAAGGGGAAGGGACTAGCGGGAGCTACGAGCAGTACTTC
size: NA; J: TRBJ1-2; V: TRBV28; D: NA; CDR3: CASSFEGNYGYTF; DNA: TGTGCCAGCAGTTTCGAGGGTAACTATGGCTACACCTTC